Listed below are T cell receptor beta chains from one sample, sequenced in a study of human T cells and chemical hapten exposure. TCRdb fed the RACE reads into MiXCR, producing one record per CDR3 protein. The table includes about 350,000 distinct CDR3 sequences, around 5% detected once. This specimen was whole blood, taken in connection with sensitization to the hapten diphenylcyclopropenone (DPC). The receptors originated from a woman between 18 and 29 years old with alopecia areata. Some clones in this sample may be carry-over from other donors' samples. Both conserved end residues are part of each CDR3.

J gene | V gene | CDR3 protein
TRBJ1-5 | TRBV6-2/TRBV6-3 | CASRYVGGDQPQHF
TRBJ1-2 | TRBV3-1 | CASSQGSSYTF
TRBJ1-2 | TRBV6-1 | CASSEAKTGGSGYTF
TRBJ2-1 | TRBV7-3 | CASRGTGRRINEQFF
TRBJ2-3 | TRBV10-3 | CAISESGGQFTDTQYF
TRBJ1-3 | TRBV27 | CASSLISPARGLSGNTIYF
TRBJ1-4 | TRBV20-1 | CSARPTSTNEKLFF
TRBJ1-1 | TRBV7-9 | CASSSTEQNTEAFF
TRBJ1-1 | TRBV6-1 | CASSEKEGETEAFF
TRBJ2-7 | TRBV25-1 | CASSESLRGLNEQYF
TRBJ1-1 | TRBV9 | CASGARDTEAFF
TRBJ2-3 | TRBV20-1 | CSEGSSTDTQYF
TRBJ2-1 | TRBV6-1 | CASSDRNEQFF
TRBJ2-3 | TRBV12-3/TRBV12-4 | CASRVGGTITDTQYF
TRBJ2-7 | TRBV20-1 | CSARGPYYEQYF